Below, 26 T cell receptor beta chains from the same sample are listed, as sequenced in a study of T cells in Graves' hyperthyroidism and ophthalmopathy. RNA transcripts gave rise to amplified TCR beta CDR3 regions. A set of HTBI primers served as the primers for a first-round RT-PCR of the TCR CDR3. TCRdb reprocessed the multiplex PCR reads with MiXCR, giving one entry per CDR3 protein. The repertoire consists of about 640,000 distinct CDR3 sequences, with roughly 14% occurring once and the leading ten covering about 12%. Sequenced sample: blood. The receptor set was obtained from a woman between 50 and 59 years old with Graves' ophthalmopathy.

This clonotype was recorded many times. At one end, the junction sequence differs from germline, possibly due to a read error. The chain links TRBV2 to TRBJ2-5; 9 nucleotides line up with TRBD2. CDR1 and CDR2 (germline): SNHLY, FYNNEI. This CDR3 has 13 residues. The CDR3 here is CASSEGLAGHVHF. DNA of the CDR3: TGTGCCAGCAGTGAAGGGCTAGCGGGACACGTCCACTTC.

This clonotype was recorded many times. The chain joins TRBV20-1 to TRBJ1-4; 9 bases align to TRBD1. The V and J ends lost 5 bases and 7 bases, in that order; junction bases with no gene match: 8. CDR3 length equals 14 residues. Germline V lookup: CDR1 DFQATT, CDR2 SNEGSKA (reference sequence). The CDR3 DNA follows: TGCAGTGCTTGGGGACAGGGAGACGGTGAAAAACTGTTTTTT. Its translation is CSAWGQGDGEKLFF.

This clonotype was observed many times. V is TRBV27 and J is TRBJ1-1; maybe TRBD1 (6 bases). This CDR3 is 16 amino acids long. Germline loops: CDR1 MNHEY, CDR2 SMNVEV (reference sequence). V gave up 3 bases and J gave up 1 base, with 15 bases separating them. CDR3 region: CASSFGSGGRNTEAFF. The DNA for the CDR3 is TGTGCCAGCAGTTTTGGTTCGGGGGGGCGGAACACTGAAGCTTTCTTT.

In the case of this clonotype: One end of the junction is discordant with germline, which a read error may explain. The chain is built from TRBV24-1 and TRBJ2-1; TRBD1 matches at 10 bases. CDR3 length: 16 residues. The germline V gene has CDR1 KGHDR and CDR2 SFDVKD. CDR3 DNA: TGTGCCACCGGTGACCCCGGGACAGGGGTTGACAATGAGCAGTTCTTC. It encodes CATGDPGTGVDNEQFF.

Ten or more counts support this clonotype. The chain joins TRBV5-1 to TRBJ2-7; D ambiguous. This CDR3 contains 14 residues. V was cut by 0 bases and J by 0 bases, with 7 bases left in between. The germline V gene encodes CDR1 SGHRS and CDR2 YFSETQ. The CDR3 region is CASSLEGSSYEQYF. The DNA of the CDR3 is TGCGCCAGCAGCTTGGAAGGCAGCTCCTACGAGCAGTACTTC.

The gene calls are TRBV6-2 or TRBV6-3 and TRBJ1-5; TRBD1 matches at 7 bases. The CDR3 spans 14 residues. Per the germline V gene, CDR1 is MNHEY and CDR2 is SVGEGT. The J segment lost 7 bases and the V segment lost 5 bases, leaving 8 bases of the junction unmatched. The CDR3 sequence is CASSLRDSIQPQHF. The CDR3 nucleotides read TGTGCCAGCAGTCTCCGGGACAGTATCCAGCCCCAGCATTTT.

This clonotype has ten or more counts. V gene TRBV28 combines with J gene TRBJ2-7; D may be TRBD1 (5 bases). CDR3 length: 15 amino acids. Trimming took 7 bases from V and 3 from J, leaving 19 bases between them. Germline-derived CDR1 and CDR2 are MDHEN and SYDVKM. In nucleotides, the CDR3 is TGTGCCAGCACCTCACAGGACGCGCACCACTACGAGCAGTACTTC. It encodes CASTSQDAHHYEQYF. Complete variable domain (other parts from reference TRBV28 and TRBJ2-7): DVKVTQSSRYLVKRTGEKVFLECVQDMDHENMFWYRQDPGLGLRLIYFSYDVKMKEKGDIPEGYSVSREKKERFSLILESASTNQTSMYLCASTSQDAHHYEQYFGPGTRLTVT.

This clonotype was counted ten times or more. The chain combines TRBV7-9 with TRBJ2-1, with 8 bases matching TRBD2. The CDR3 spans 18 residues. The germline V gene encodes CDR1 SEHNR and CDR2 FQNEAQ (reference sequence). The J segment lost 2 bases and the V segment lost 3 bases, leaving 12 bases of the junction unmatched. This chain's CDR3 is CASSLVAGGFGAYNEQFF. DNA of the CDR3: TGTGCCAGCAGCTTGGTTGCGGGAGGATTCGGGGCCTACAATGAGCAGTTCTTC.

This chain links TRBV27 with TRBJ1-2, with D maybe TRBD1 (6 bases). The CDR3 consists of 16 residues. V lost 2 bases and J lost 2, with 15 bases in between. Per the germline V gene, CDR1 is MNHEY and CDR2 is SMNVEV (reference sequence). CDR3 protein: CASSLTVGQTNYGYTF. CDR3 nucleotides: TGTGCCAGCAGTTTAACCGTCGGACAGACGAACTATGGCTACACCTTC.

This clonotype was seen ten or more times. V is TRBV7-9 and J is TRBJ2-1; D ambiguous. Germline CDR1 reads SEHNR; CDR2 reads FQNEAQ (reference sequence). The CDR3 is 15 amino acids. The V gene lost 3 bases and the J gene lost 3 bases, with 12 bases spanning the gap. In nucleotides, the CDR3 is TGTGCCAGCAGCTTCCGAACACCGGTCTACAATGAGCAGTTCTTC. This translates into CASSFRTPVYNEQFF.

This clonotype was observed a few times. The gene calls are TRBV19 and TRBJ1-1; tentative D call: TRBD1 (6 bases). V was shortened by 6 bases and J by 7 bases, with 9 bases between the two germline ends. Germline CDR1 is LNHDA and CDR2 is SQIVND (reference sequence). This CDR3 is 11 amino acids long. The CDR3 sequence: CASRAGHEAFF. The CDR3 DNA sequence: TGTGCCAGTAGAGCGGGACATGAAGCTTTCTTT.

The chain uses TRBV7-2 and TRBJ2-4, with a possible D match to TRBD2 (6 bases). The CDR3 covers 13 residues. Germline CDR1 SGHTA, CDR2 FQGNSA. V was pared by 1 base and J by 10 bases, with 11 bases between. CDR3 sequence reads: CASSLVGLTIQYF. The CDR3 region has the DNA TGTGCCAGCAGCTTAGTGGGACTGACAATTCAGTACTTC.

The gene calls are TRBV25-1 and TRBJ1-1; D is uncertain. The CDR3 consists of 14 residues. Germline V gives CDR1 MGHDK, CDR2 SYGVNS. The V end was cut by 3 bases, the J end by 4 bases, with 12 bases between. The CDR3 loop reads CASSDVPTGTEAFF. As DNA, the CDR3 is TGTGCCAGCAGTGATGTCCCGACGGGCACTGAAGCTTTCTTT.

This clonotype was detected a few times. The chain uses TRBV14 and TRBJ1-3, with 7 bases aligning to TRBD1. This CDR3 has 14 residues. The germline V gene encodes CDR1 SGHDN and CDR2 FVKESK. The J segment lost 4 bases and the V segment lost 7 bases, leaving 7 bases of the junction unmatched. The CDR3 sequence is CASNSGTVGNTIYF. In DNA form, the CDR3 reads TGTGCCAGCAACTCCGGGACAGTCGGAAACACCATATATTTT.

Details on this clonotype: A much bigger clone sits one base away, suggesting this may be a read error. The gene calls are TRBV5-1 and TRBJ1-1; TRBD1 is a possible D gene (6 bases). Germline V lookup: CDR1 SGHRS, CDR2 YFSETQ. The CDR3 totals 16 residues. V gave up 2 bases and J gave up 5 bases, with 19 bases separating them. The CDR3 sequence: CASSLPLGGSETEAFF. The CDR3, as DNA: TGCGCCAGCAGCTTACCTCTGGGGGGCTCTGAGACTGAAGCTTTCTTT. The full variable domain, rest sourced from reference TRBV5-1 and TRBJ1-1, is KAGVTQTPRYLIKTRGQQVTLSCSPISGHRSVSWYQQTPGQGLQFLFEYFSETQRNKGNFPGRFSGRQFSNSRSEMNVSTLELGDSALYLCASSLPLGGSETEAFFGQGTRLTVV.

Many counts were recorded for this clonotype. The CDR3: CASSHRNTEAFF. In nucleotides, the CDR3 is TGTGCCAGCTCACATAGGAACACTGAAGCTTTCTTT. V gene TRBV18 combines with J gene TRBJ1-1; D is uncertain. V was shortened by 4 bases and J by 1 base, with 4 bases between the two germline ends. The CDR3 contains 12 residues. The germline gives CDR1 KGHSH, CDR2 LQKENI.

This clonotype was picked up many times. The J gene is TRBJ1-4, the V gene TRBV11-2; 9 positions agree with TRBD1. V gave up 5 bases and J gave up 7 bases; unmatched junction bases: 8. Looked up from germline, CDR1 is SGHAT and CDR2 is FQNNGV. The CDR3 is 15 residues long. In nucleotides, the CDR3 is TGTGCCAGCAGCCTAGGACAGGGGACGGGTGAAAAACTGTTTTTT. Protein product: CASSLGQGTGEKLFF.

In its sample, this clonotype was seen a few times. The chain uses TRBV15 and TRBJ2-3; D is unresolved. The V and J ends lost 0 bases and 2 bases respectively, with 12 bases between them. Germline CDR1 reads LNHNV; CDR2 reads YYDKDF (reference sequence). The CDR3 covers 16 residues. The CDR3 DNA follows: TGTGCCACCAGCAGAGATCGGGCCAAACCCACAGATACGCAGTATTTT. As protein: CATSRDRAKPTDTQYF.

This clonotype was seen a few times. The chain recombines TRBV6-1 with TRBJ2-2; the match to TRBD2 covers 11 bases. V shed 6 bases and J 8 bases; nucleotides not matched to a gene: 8. This CDR3 has 15 amino acids. CDR1 MNHNS and CDR2 SASEGT come from the germline V gene. The CDR3 DNA follows: TGTGCCAGCAGCCCACTAGCGGGAGTTGGTGGGGAGCTGTTTTTT. Translated, it gives CASSPLAGVGGELFF.

This sequence joins TRBV4-1 and TRBJ1-2, with D maybe TRBD1 (6 bases). This CDR3 is 17 amino acids long. Between the trimmed V and J ends, which lost 0 bases and 4 bases, there was a span of 18 bases. Germline V gene lookup returns CDR1 MGHRA and CDR2 YSYEKL. CDR3: CASSQDRSRGRSYGYTF. CDR3 nucleotides: TGCGCCAGCAGCCAAGATCGTTCTCGGGGGCGATCCTATGGCTACACCTTC.

The sample holds many counts of this clonotype. DNA for the CDR3: TGCGCCAGCAGCTTGGCCCCGAGAGCCCACGAGCAGTACTTC. As protein: CASSLAPRAHEQYF. The V call is TRBV5-1, the J call TRBJ2-7; no clear D gene. Per the germline V gene, CDR1 is SGHRS and CDR2 is YFSETQ. This CDR3 is 14 amino acids long. V gave up 0 bases and J gave up 5 bases, with 12 bases separating them.

This clonotype was observed a few times. V and J are TRBV27 and TRBJ1-2; D might be TRBD1 (6 bases). This CDR3 is 13 amino acids long. Trimming stripped 6 bases from V and 4 bases from J, with 12 bases between. Germline CDR1 is MNHEY and CDR2 is SMNVEV (reference sequence). DNA of the CDR3: TGTGCCAGCAGCCCGGACAGCCGCTATGGCTACACCTTC. Translated, it gives CASSPDSRYGYTF.

The chain has TRBV9 and TRBJ2-3; 8 nucleotides align to TRBD2. CDR3 length equals 15 residues. With 0 bases clipped from V and 6 bases from J, the junction kept 6 bases outside the gene matches. The germline CDR1 and CDR2 sequences are SGDLS and YYNGEE. CDR3 DNA: TGTGCCAGCAGCGTAGGTGCGGGGGGTGGGGATACGCAGTATTTT. As protein: CASSVGAGGGDTQYF. The variable domain in full, completed from reference TRBV9 and TRBJ2-3, reads DSGVTQTPKHLITATGQRVTLRCSPRSGDLSVYWYQQSLDQGLQFLIQYYNGEERAKGNILERFSAQQFPDLHSELNLSSLELGDSALYFCASSVGAGGGDTQYFGPGTRLTVL.

This clonotype was seen a handful of times. This chain links TRBV5-4 with TRBJ1-2; TRBD1 matches 8 bases. V was clipped by 4 bases and J by 6 bases; unmatched bases: 5. The germline V gene encodes CDR1 SGHNT and CDR2 YYREEE (reference sequence). The length of the CDR3 is 13 residues. CDR3 protein: CASSGGQENGYTF. As DNA, the CDR3 is TGTGCCAGCAGCGGGGGACAGGAGAATGGCTACACCTTC.

Ten or more counts support this clonotype. The genes are TRBV27 and TRBJ2-7; D is unresolved. Trimming removed 6 bases at V and 0 bases at J, with 15 bases between. The length of the CDR3 is 15 residues. The germline gives CDR1 MNHEY, CDR2 SMNVEV (reference sequence). The CDR3 is CASSPSARLSYEQYF. The CDR3 region has the DNA TGTGCCAGCAGCCCTTCGGCGCGCCTCTCCTACGAGCAGTACTTC.

J is TRBJ1-2 and V is TRBV28; D gene unclear. Looked up from germline, CDR1 is MDHEN and CDR2 is SYDVKM. Trimming took 6 bases from V and 8 from J, leaving 10 bases between them. The CDR3 length is 11 residues. For the CDR3, the DNA is TGTGCCAGCAGCGGTACAGTAGGCTACACCTTC. Its translation is CASSGTVGYTF.